Shown below are 3 T cell receptor beta chains from a single sample sequenced in a study of regulatory T cells in long-lasting Graves disease. Construction of the TCR beta libraries employed iRepertoire HTBI primers in conjunction with Arm-PCR of CDR3 regions. TCRdb itself ran the multiplex PCR reads through MiXCR, one entry per CDR3 protein. Of about 420,000 distinct CDR3 sequences detected, 16% appear once; the ten largest clones hold 23%. Specified time point: newly diagnosed GD, antithyroid drugs for less than 3 months. The TCR library used RNA extracted from PBMCs. The data also belong to a second study, concerning T cells in Graves' hyperthyroidism and ophthalmopathy.

The specimen was peripheral blood mononuclear cells (PBMCs), collected at new diagnosis, from a patient treated with antithyroid drugs. The receptors originated from a woman aged 18-29 years with Graves disease.

This clonotype has more than one count but fewer than ten. The V and J genes are TRBV10-3 and TRBJ2-1; 9 bases are a match to TRBD2. Losses at the gene ends were 3 bases for V and 7 bases for J; bases not matched to a gene: 4. This CDR3 spans 14 amino acids. Germline V CDR1 and CDR2: ENHRY, SYGVKD. CDR3 nucleotides: TGTGCCATCAGTGACGTGCGGGAGGGGAATGAGCAGTTCTTC. This codes for CAISDVREGNEQFF.

This sequence joins TRBV7-9 and TRBJ2-7, with 9 nucleotides matching TRBD2. The V segment lost 1 base and the J segment 7 bases; nucleotides outside the gene matches: 8. Germline V gene lookup returns CDR1 SEHNR and CDR2 FQNEAQ (reference sequence). The CDR3 has 15 amino acids. CDR3: CASSLGSSGIREQYF. The CDR3 bases are TGTGCCAGCAGCTTAGGGTCTAGCGGGATTCGGGAGCAGTACTTC.

This clonotype came up many times. The J gene is TRBJ1-2, the V gene TRBV30; D ambiguous. Germline assignment: CDR1 GTSNPN and CDR2 SVGIG (reference sequence). The CDR3 totals 18 residues. V shed 1 base and J shed 8 bases, with 29 bases lying between them. The CDR3 DNA reads TGTGCCTGGAGTGACCTCGCCAGCCATCATAAACCCAACCAAGGCTACACCTTC. Translated, it gives CAWSDLASHHKPNQGYTF.